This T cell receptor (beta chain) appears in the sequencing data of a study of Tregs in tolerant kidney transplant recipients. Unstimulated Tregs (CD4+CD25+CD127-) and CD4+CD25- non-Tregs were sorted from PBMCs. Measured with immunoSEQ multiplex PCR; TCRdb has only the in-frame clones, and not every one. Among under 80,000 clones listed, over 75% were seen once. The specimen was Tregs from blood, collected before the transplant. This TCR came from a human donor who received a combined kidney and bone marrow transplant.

CDR3 in amino acids: CASITIGTSYNEQFF. The CDR3 DNA follows: TGTGCCAGCATAACCATCGGGACGTCCTACAATGAGCAGTTCTTC. J is TRBJ2-1 and V is TRBV6-1; possibly TRBD1 or TRBD2 for D (5 bases each). V dropped 7 bases and J dropped 1 base, with 14 bases sitting between them. There are 15 residues in the CDR3. Germline CDR1 MNHNS, CDR2 SASEGT.